Below, one TCR beta chain is given with its context. Produced via immunoSEQ multiplex PCR; TCRdb's table is partial and in-frame only. In the table there are about 97,000 clones, around 90% of which are singletons. This sample stems from a study of identifying expanded T cells in peripheral blood. The CDR3 has 13 amino acids. In germline, CDR1 is MNHNY, CDR2 SVGAGI (reference sequence). V dropped 7 bases and J dropped 9 bases, with 13 bases sitting between them. The material sequenced was blood. The clonotype comes from a person aged 18 to 69 in good health. The rearrangement links TRBV6-6 to TRBJ1-6; D gene uncertain. Written as DNA, the CDR3 is TGTGCCAGCAACCTCTTGGAGGTTTCACCCCTCCACTTT. Amino acid sequence: CASNLLEVSPLHF.